The rows below give T cell receptor beta chains drawn from one sample of a study of T-cell memory formation after mild COVID-19. Via MiXCR, TCRdb re-called the 5' RACE reads, giving one row per CDR3 protein. The sample lists about 200,000 distinct CDR3 sequences, more than 8% occurring once. The sequenced sample consisted of PBMCs or a T cell subset sorted from them (not recorded which). The receptor source for this set is a man in his late teens or twenties who had mild COVID-19 (a few samples of this study predate the infection). Cell type and time point are not known. Each CDR3 is given with its conserved first and last residue. D genes are given only for firm matches. Part of the rows lack a size; the others show once, few, many or a class for expanded clones.

V: TRBV11-2
size: NA
D: NA
J: TRBJ1-1
CDR3: CASSLVTKNTEAFF
DNA: TGTGCCAGCAGCTTAGTGACAAAGAACACTGAAGCTTTCTTT

V: TRBV7-2
size: few
D: NA
J: TRBJ2-2
CDR3: CASSLVTASTGELFF
DNA: TGTGCCAGCAGCCTAGTAACAGCCTCCACCGGGGAGCTGTTTTTT

V: TRBV5-1
size: few
D: TRBD1
J: TRBJ2-7
CDR3: CASKNQGAIYEQYF
DNA: TGCGCCAGCAAAAACCAGGGGGCGATCTACGAGCAGTACTTC

V: TRBV20-1
size: NA
D: NA
J: TRBJ1-4
CDR3: CSASNTRNEKLFF
DNA: TGCAGTGCTAGTAACACGCGGAATGAAAAACTGTTTTTT

V: TRBV7-2
size: NA
D: NA
J: TRBJ2-7
CDR3: CASSLVAGYEQYF
DNA: TGTGCCAGCAGCTTAGTGGCGGGCTACGAGCAGTACTTC

V: TRBV10-3
size: NA
D: NA
J: TRBJ1-2
CDR3: CAATQTNYGYTF
DNA: TGTGCCGCAACGCAAACGAACTATGGCTACACCTTC

V: TRBV5-1
size: NA
D: NA
J: TRBJ2-1
CDR3: CASSLFPGNNEQFF
DNA: TGCGCCAGCAGCTTGTTCCCCGGGAACAATGAGCAGTTCTTC

V: TRBV5-1
size: few
D: NA
J: TRBJ2-5
CDR3: CASSLDVLETQYF
DNA: TGCGCCAGCAGCTTGGATGTCTTGGAGACCCAGTACTTC

V: TRBV10-3
size: many
D: TRBD2
J: TRBJ2-5
CDR3: CAISGGGRETQYF
DNA: TGTGCCATCAGTGGGGGGGGACGAGAGACCCAGTACTTC

V: TRBV5-5
size: NA
D: NA
J: TRBJ2-2
CDR3: CASSLVGSGELFF
DNA: TGTGCCAGCAGCTTGGTAGGGAGCGGGGAGCTGTTTTTT

V: TRBV6-6
size: NA
D: TRBD1
J: TRBJ2-4
CDR3: CASSWDRGLNIQYF
DNA: TGTGCCAGCAGCTGGGACAGGGGCTTGAACATTCAGTACTTC

V: TRBV12-3/TRBV12-4
size: many
D: NA
J: TRBJ1-4
CDR3: CASSRMGSIEKLFF
DNA: TGTGCCAGCAGTAGGATGGGCTCAATAGAAAAACTGTTTTTT

V: TRBV12-3/TRBV12-4
size: NA
D: NA
J: TRBJ1-2
CDR3: CASSPQIANYGYTF
DNA: TGTGCCAGCAGTCCCCAGATAGCTAACTATGGCTACACCTTC

V: TRBV7-2
size: few
D: NA
J: TRBJ1-3
CDR3: CASSLSGRDGNTIYF
DNA: TGTGCCAGCAGCTTATCCGGCAGGGATGGAAACACCATATATTTT

V: TRBV5-6
size: NA
D: NA
J: TRBJ2-3
CDR3: CASSPTVSRTDTQYF
DNA: TGTGCCAGCAGCCCGACAGTTTCCCGCACAGATACGCAGTATTTT

V: TRBV2
size: few
D: TRBD2
J: TRBJ2-1
CDR3: CASVSLAVGNEQFF
DNA: TGTGCCAGCGTGAGTCTAGCGGTCGGCAATGAGCAGTTCTTC

V: TRBV2
size: few
D: TRBD1
J: TRBJ2-5
CDR3: CATVQGTGGNGKTQYF
DNA: TGTGCCACCGTACAGGGAACAGGGGGTAATGGAAAGACCCAGTACTTC

V: TRBV18
size: NA
D: TRBD1
J: TRBJ2-5
CDR3: CASSPRDRGETQYF
DNA: TGTGCCAGCTCACCAAGGGACAGGGGAGAGACCCAGTACTTC

V: TRBV11-1
size: few
D: NA
J: TRBJ2-1
CDR3: CASSFNREKGEQFF
DNA: TGTGCCAGCAGCTTCAACAGGGAAAAGGGAGAGCAGTTCTTC

V: TRBV5-6
size: many
D: NA
J: TRBJ1-4
CDR3: CASSMRGGGVEKLFF
DNA: TGTGCCAGCAGCATGAGGGGAGGTGGAGTTGAAAAACTGTTTTTT

V: TRBV20-1
size: many
D: NA
J: TRBJ2-3
CDR3: CSASTIGTDTQYF
DNA: TGCAGTGCTAGTACGATCGGCACAGATACGCAGTATTTT

V: TRBV24-1
size: NA
D: NA
J: TRBJ2-3
CDR3: CATSPELGGDTQYF
DNA: TGTGCCACCAGTCCCGAGCTCGGAGGAGATACGCAGTATTTT

V: TRBV5-1
size: few
D: NA
J: TRBJ2-7
CDR3: CASSLALMPGRSAEQYF
DNA: TGCGCCAGCAGCTTGGCCTTAATGCCGGGCAGGTCCGCCGAGCAGTACTTC

V: TRBV6-6
size: many
D: NA
J: TRBJ1-6
CDR3: CASSYWSSPLHF
DNA: TGTGCCAGCAGTTATTGGAGTTCACCCCTCCACTTT

V: TRBV20-1
size: NA
D: TRBD1
J: TRBJ2-3
CDR3: CSASNPGQGGDTQYF
DNA: TGCAGTGCTTCTAATCCGGGACAGGGGGGGGATACGCAGTATTTT

V: TRBV11-1
size: NA
D: NA
J: TRBJ1-1
CDR3: CASSLDWQGTMAFF
DNA: TGTGCCAGCAGCTTAGATTGGCAGGGGACGATGGCTTTCTTT

V: TRBV5-1
size: few
D: TRBD2
J: TRBJ2-1
CDR3: CASSPGGGGAHEQFF
DNA: TGCGCCAGCAGCCCGGGGGGCGGGGGGGCCCATGAGCAGTTCTTC

V: TRBV29-1
size: few
D: NA
J: TRBJ1-1
CDR3: CSSTPQENTEAFF
DNA: TGCAGCTCCACCCCACAGGAGAACACTGAAGCTTTCTTT

V: TRBV20-1
size: NA
D: TRBD2
J: TRBJ2-1
CDR3: CSASLSSGGAYNEQFF
DNA: TGCAGTGCTAGTTTATCGAGCGGGGGGGCCTACAATGAGCAGTTCTTC

V: TRBV2
size: NA
D: TRBD2
J: TRBJ2-4
CDR3: CASSVGGVAKNIQYF
DNA: TGTGCCAGCAGTGTCGGGGGGGTAGCCAAAAACATTCAGTACTTC

V: TRBV7-2
size: few
D: NA
J: TRBJ2-3
CDR3: CASSWRVRGTDTQYF
DNA: TGTGCCAGCAGCTGGCGTGTACGAGGCACAGATACGCAGTATTTT

V: TRBV6-1
size: few
D: NA
J: TRBJ2-2
CDR3: CASSEYGQGTGELFF
DNA: TGTGCCAGCAGTGAATATGGTCAGGGGACCGGGGAGCTGTTTTTT

V: TRBV18
size: NA
D: TRBD2
J: TRBJ2-7
CDR3: CASSPTILAGTYEQYF
DNA: TGTGCCAGCTCTCCTACCATCCTAGCGGGCACCTACGAGCAGTACTTC

V: TRBV6-2/TRBV6-3
size: NA
D: NA
J: TRBJ1-2
CDR3: CASSRGPSYGYTF
DNA: TGTGCCAGCAGTAGGGGACCGAGCTATGGCTACACCTTC

V: TRBV29-1
size: NA
D: NA
J: TRBJ2-3
CDR3: CSVSRQANTDTQYF
DNA: TGCAGCGTATCCAGGCAGGCAAACACAGATACGCAGTATTTT

V: TRBV4-3
size: NA
D: TRBD2
J: TRBJ2-1
CDR3: CASSQGLAGVYNEQFF
DNA: TGCGCCAGCAGCCAAGGACTAGCGGGGGTCTACAATGAGCAGTTCTTC

V: TRBV4-2
size: NA
D: NA
J: TRBJ1-6
CDR3: CASSQDGPGQAPLHF
DNA: TGTGCCAGCAGCCAAGATGGCCCGGGTCAAGCACCCCTCCACTTT

V: TRBV20-1
size: few
D: TRBD1
J: TRBJ1-2
CDR3: CSGTGSPYGYTF
DNA: TGCAGCGGGACAGGGTCTCCCTATGGCTACACCTTC

V: TRBV5-1
size: NA
D: NA
J: TRBJ2-3
CDR3: CASSPRGDTDTQYF
DNA: TGCGCCAGCAGTCCGCGTGGAGACACAGATACGCAGTATTTT

V: TRBV10-3
size: few
D: TRBD1
J: TRBJ1-2
CDR3: CAIFSQDRTLNYGYTF
DNA: TGTGCCATATTCTCCCAGGACAGGACTCTTAACTATGGCTACACCTTC

V: TRBV5-1
size: many
D: NA
J: TRBJ2-1
CDR3: CASSFGGGSTYNEQFF
DNA: TGCGCCAGCAGCTTCGGAGGGGGGTCAACCTACAATGAGCAGTTCTTC

V: TRBV4-1
size: few
D: NA
J: TRBJ1-2
CDR3: CASSGWERRGYTF
DNA: TGCGCCAGCAGCGGATGGGAACGGCGCGGCTACACCTTC

V: TRBV7-2
size: few
D: NA
J: TRBJ1-1
CDR3: CASSTQKNTEAFF
DNA: TGTGCCAGCAGCACCCAGAAGAACACTGAAGCTTTCTTT

V: TRBV7-2
size: NA
D: NA
J: TRBJ2-2
CDR3: CASSLAGGATTGELFF
DNA: TGTGCCAGCAGCTTAGCGGGGGGGGCGACTACCGGGGAGCTGTTTTTT

V: TRBV6-6
size: NA
D: NA
J: TRBJ1-3
CDR3: CAGGTGSGNTIYF
DNA: TGTGCCGGAGGCACAGGCTCTGGAAACACCATATATTTT

V: TRBV21-1
size: few
D: NA
J: TRBJ1-6
CDR3: CASRPLMARAESYNSPLHF
DNA: TGTGCCAGCAGACCCCTTATGGCGAGGGCTGAGTCCTATAATTCACCCCTCCACTTT

V: TRBV7-2
size: NA
D: NA
J: TRBJ2-5
CDR3: CASSLGFVRTQYF
DNA: TGTGCCAGCAGCTTAGGGTTCGTTCGGACCCAGTACTTC

V: TRBV5-6
size: many
D: TRBD1
J: TRBJ2-3
CDR3: CASSRTGTVPDTQYF
DNA: TGTGCCAGCAGCAGGACAGGGACAGTTCCAGATACGCAGTATTTT

V: TRBV3-1
size: once
D: NA
J: TRBJ2-1
CDR3: CASSQDLTGYNEQFF
DNA: TGTGCCAGCAGCCAAGATTTGACAGGCTACAATGAGCAGTTCTTC

V: TRBV28
size: NA
D: NA
J: TRBJ1-4
CDR3: CASTIGGRYNEKLFF
DNA: TGTGCCAGCACTATAGGGGGGCGCTATAATGAAAAACTGTTTTTT

V: TRBV12-3/TRBV12-4
size: few
D: NA
J: TRBJ1-2
CDR3: CASKTSPRGSGYTF
DNA: TGTGCCAGCAAAACATCCCCCAGAGGCTCTGGCTACACCTTC

V: TRBV20-1
size: few
D: NA
J: TRBJ1-4
CDR3: CSAPRGGEEKLFF
DNA: TGCAGTGCGCCGCGAGGAGGGGAAGAAAAACTGTTTTTT